This TCR beta chain was identified during a study of shared clonotypes between healthy human individuals. The table came from immunoSEQ multiplex PCR; TCRdb's copy has only in-frame clones and leaves some out. The table has 550,000 to 800,000 clones, approximately 79% seen once. From germline, CDR1 is SGHRS and CDR2 YFSETQ. Trimming took 0 bases from V and 3 from J, leaving 10 bases between them. This CDR3 is 15 amino acids long. Sequencing was performed on memory CD4+ T cells sorted from blood. Regarding subset: CD45RA-negative fraction. The clonotype was recovered from a woman under 40 in good health. The rearrangement uses TRBV5-1 and TRBJ1-5, with D possibly TRBD1 on 6 matching bases. CDR3 in amino acids: CASSLEGGLNQPQHF. The CDR3 nucleotides are TGCGCCAGCAGCTTGGAGGGGGGGCTCAATCAGCCCCAGCATTTT.